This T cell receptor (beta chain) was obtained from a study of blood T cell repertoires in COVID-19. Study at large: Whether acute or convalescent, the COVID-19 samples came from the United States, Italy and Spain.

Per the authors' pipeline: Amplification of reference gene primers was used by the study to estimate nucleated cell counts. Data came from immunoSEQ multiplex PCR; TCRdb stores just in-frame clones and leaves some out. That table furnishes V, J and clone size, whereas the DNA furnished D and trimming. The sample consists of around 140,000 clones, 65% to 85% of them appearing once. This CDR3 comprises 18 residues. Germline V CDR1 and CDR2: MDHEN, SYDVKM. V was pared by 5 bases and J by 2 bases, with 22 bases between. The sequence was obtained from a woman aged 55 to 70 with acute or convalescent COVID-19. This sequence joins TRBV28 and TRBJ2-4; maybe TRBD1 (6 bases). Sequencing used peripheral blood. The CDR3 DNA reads TGTGCCAGCAGTCCCCAGATTATCAGGGGTACGACCAAAAACATTCAGTACTTC. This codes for CASSPQIIRGTTKNIQYF.